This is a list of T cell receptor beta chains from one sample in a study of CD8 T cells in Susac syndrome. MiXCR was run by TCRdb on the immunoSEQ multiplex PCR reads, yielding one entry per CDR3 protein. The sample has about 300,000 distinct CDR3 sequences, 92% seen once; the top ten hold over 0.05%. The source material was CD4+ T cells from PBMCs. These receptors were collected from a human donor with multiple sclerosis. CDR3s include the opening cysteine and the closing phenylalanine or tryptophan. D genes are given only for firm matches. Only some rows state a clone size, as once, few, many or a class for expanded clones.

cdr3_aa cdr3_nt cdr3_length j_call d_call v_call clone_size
CASSPPLRGGTGELFF TGTGCCAGCAGCCCCCCTCTCAGGGGAGGCACCGGGGAGCTGTTTTTT 16 TRBJ2-2 . TRBV7-2 .
CASSVRGVGNTIYF TGTGCCAGCAGTGTACGGGGGGTTGGAAACACCATATATTTT 14 TRBJ1-3 . TRBV25-1 .
CASSWETGRSTGELFF TGCGCCAGCAGCTGGGAGACAGGTCGGAGCACCGGGGAGCTGTTTTTT 16 TRBJ2-2 . TRBV5-1 .
CASRRISYEQYF TGTGCCAGTCGACGGATCTCCTACGAGCAGTACTTC 12 TRBJ2-7 . TRBV6-1 .
CASSFQTGGSETQYF TGTGCCAGCAGCTTTCAGACAGGTGGATCAGAGACCCAGTACTTC 15 TRBJ2-5 . TRBV7-9 .
CASSLSGGRGNQPQHF TGTGCCAGCAGCCTCTCGGGGGGTCGAGGCAATCAGCCCCAGCATTTT 16 TRBJ1-5 . TRBV12-3/TRBV12-4 .
CASLDLGVTMEQFF TGTGCCAGCTTGGACTTAGGGGTAACAATGGAGCAGTTCTTC 14 TRBJ2-1 . TRBV6-1 .
CASSVRGLNYEQYF TGTGCCAGCAGTGTAAGGGGGCTTAACTACGAGCAGTACTTC 14 TRBJ2-7 TRBD1 TRBV25-1 once
CASSFFTAEAFF TGTGCCAGCAGCTTTTTTACGGCTGAAGCTTTCTTT 12 TRBJ1-1 . TRBV7-2 .
CASSLISSSGANIQYF TGTGCCAGCAGCTTGATAAGTTCCAGCGGGGCAAACATTCAGTACTTC 16 TRBJ2-4 TRBD2 TRBV7-6 .
CASSLAPRTRNTGELFF TGTGCCAGCAGCTTAGCACCCCGGACACGTAACACCGGGGAGCTGTTTTTT 17 TRBJ2-2 . TRBV11-2 .
CASKGVGTEAFF TGTGCCAGCAAAGGGGTTGGGACTGAAGCTTTCTTT 12 TRBJ1-1 . TRBV7-9 .